These T cell receptor beta chains were read from a single sample in a study of cytomegalovirus exposure and HLA in healthy donors. Libraries were prepared by immunoSEQ multiplex PCR; TCRdb keeps only in-frame clonotypes and omits some of them. Its table records 150,000 to 200,000 clones. The sample taken for sequencing was PBMCs. These receptor sequences come from a woman aged 18 to 35 in good health and CMV-seropositive. Both conserved end residues are part of each CDR3. The D gene is left open where the match is weak.

v_call	j_call	d_call	cdr3_nt	cdr3_aa
TRBV7-9	TRBJ1-4	.	TGTGCCAGCAGCACAGGGAATGAAAAACTGTTTTTT	CASSTGNEKLFF
TRBV6-1	TRBJ2-1	.	TGTGCCAGCAGTGAAGCCCCAGGTAGGAATGAGCAGTTCTTC	CASSEAPGRNEQFF
TRBV19	TRBJ2-1	TRBD2	TGTGCCAGTAGTTCGCGGGGGGTTGTTGAGCAGTTCTTC	CASSSRGVVEQFF
TRBV27	TRBJ1-1	.	TGTGCCAGCAGTCCAGGGAACATGAACACTGAAGCTTTCTTT	CASSPGNMNTEAFF
TRBV2	TRBJ1-4	.	TGTGCCAGCATGATAGGAGATGCGGGGAATGAAAAACTGTTTTTT	CASMIGDAGNEKLFF
TRBV9	TRBJ2-1	TRBD1	TGTGCCAGCAGCGTAGATGGGGCCCAGGGGGACAATGAGCAGTTCTTC	CASSVDGAQGDNEQFF
TRBV7-3	TRBJ1-1	.	TGTGCCAGCAGCGCCGACAGGAACACTGAAGCTTTCTTT	CASSADRNTEAFF
TRBV2	TRBJ1-4	.	TGTGCCAGCAGTGCACAGGGTATTAATGAAAAACTGTTTTTT	CASSAQGINEKLFF
TRBV15	TRBJ1-1	TRBD1	TGTGCCACCAGCAGCCACGGGACAGGGAAATCAGGCACTGAAGCTTTCTTT	CATSSHGTGKSGTEAFF
TRBV7-9	TRBJ1-4	.	TGTGCCAGCAGCCCTCAGTTGATCCAAGCAACTAATGAAAAACTGTTTTTT	CASSPQLIQATNEKLFF
TRBV19	TRBJ1-2	TRBD1	TGTGCCAGTAGGGGACAGGGACGATATGGCTACACCTTC	CASRGQGRYGYTF
TRBV29-1	TRBJ1-1	.	TGCAGCGTTGTCGGGGGAAGGGCTGAAGCTTTCTTT	CSVVGGRAEAFF
TRBV4-3	TRBJ2-1	.	TGCGCCAGCAGCCAAAGGGGGAAGCAGTTCTTC	CASSQRGKQFF
TRBV7-8	TRBJ2-2	.	TGTGCCAGCAGCCACAGGGAATCCGGGGAGCTGTTTTTT	CASSHRESGELFF
TRBV11-2	TRBJ2-2	.	TGTGCCAGCAGCTTCGTCGCGGGGGGGGAGCTGTTTTTT	CASSFVAGGELFF
TRBV4-3	TRBJ1-4	TRBD1	TGCGCCAGCAGTTCAAGAAGGGGGGACAGGGGGCAAAAACTGTTTTTT	CASSSRRGDRGQKLFF
TRBV29-1	TRBJ2-1	.	TGCAGCGTGGCTCTTGAGCGGGATGAGCAGTTCTTC	CSVALERDEQFF
TRBV5-1	TRBJ2-1	.	TGCGCCAGCAGCTTAGGAGGGAGGTCTTTGGATGAGCAGTTCTTC	CASSLGGRSLDEQFF
TRBV7-2	TRBJ2-1	.	TGTGCCAGCAGCTTAGGAACCCGGAATGAGCAGTTCTTC	CASSLGTRNEQFF
TRBV18	TRBJ2-5	.	TGTGCCAGCTCACCACCGTCGTGGGCCCAAGAGACCCAGTACTTC	CASSPPSWAQETQYF
TRBV4-1	TRBJ1-1	.	TGCGCCAGCAGCCACCCCAGGGGATCCAACACTGAAGCTTTCTTT	CASSHPRGSNTEAFF
TRBV27	TRBJ1-4	.	TGTGCCAGCAGCCGGGACACCGGGGAAAAACTGTTTTTT	CASSRDTGEKLFF
TRBV13	TRBJ2-3	TRBD2	TGTGCCAGCAGCGTCCATGTAGCGGGGGGTGCCACAGATACGCAGTATTTT	CASSVHVAGGATDTQYF
TRBV2	TRBJ2-4	.	TGTGCCAGCAGGGCTCAGGGGCTTATAGCCAAAAACATTCAGTACTTC	CASRAQGLIAKNIQYF
TRBV7-2	TRBJ1-2	.	TGTGCCAGCAGCTTACCGCAGGGGCTCATCGTCTATGGCTACACCTTC	CASSLPQGLIVYGYTF
TRBV27	TRBJ2-3	.	TGTGCCAGCAGTTCCAGGACTGTCCCAGGCGCCACAGATACGCAGTATTTT	CASSSRTVPGATDTQYF
TRBV7-2	TRBJ2-2	.	TGTGCCAGCAGACCGAGGGGGGGGAGTCCCGGGGAGCTGTTTTTT	CASRPRGGSPGELFF
TRBV19	TRBJ2-5	.	TGTGCCAGTAGTATATCGATAGCGGTCCAAGAGACCCAGTACTTC	CASSISIAVQETQYF
TRBV6-6	TRBJ2-7	TRBD1	TGTGCCAGCAGTTACTCGGACAGGGGAAACGAGCAGTACTTC	CASSYSDRGNEQYF
TRBV7-3	TRBJ2-1	TRBD2	TGTGCCAGCAGCCCCGGGACTAGCGGTGAGCAGTTCTTC	CASSPGTSGEQFF
TRBV4-3	TRBJ1-2	.	TGCGCCAGCAGCCAAGAAATGGGCAGGTACTATGGCTACACCTTC	CASSQEMGRYYGYTF
TRBV10-1	TRBJ2-7	TRBD2	TGCGCCAGCAGTGAGAGGGCGGGAGGGTACGAGCAGTACTTC	CASSERAGGYEQYF
TRBV7-9	TRBJ2-1	.	TGTGCCAGCAGATCATATGACCTAGGGGTCCCCCGCAATGAGCAGTTCTTC	CASRSYDLGVPRNEQFF
TRBV11-2	TRBJ1-6	.	TGTGCCAGCGGCAGGGGCGCGCCAAATTCACCCCTCCACTTT	CASGRGAPNSPLHF
TRBV6-5	TRBJ2-7	TRBD2	TGTGCCAGCGCGGGACTAGCGGGAGTCGGGCAATACTTC	CASAGLAGVGQYF
TRBV2	TRBJ1-1	TRBD1	TGTGCCAGCAGTGAATTCCCGGGACAGGGAACTAGGGCTTTCTTT	CASSEFPGQGTRAFF